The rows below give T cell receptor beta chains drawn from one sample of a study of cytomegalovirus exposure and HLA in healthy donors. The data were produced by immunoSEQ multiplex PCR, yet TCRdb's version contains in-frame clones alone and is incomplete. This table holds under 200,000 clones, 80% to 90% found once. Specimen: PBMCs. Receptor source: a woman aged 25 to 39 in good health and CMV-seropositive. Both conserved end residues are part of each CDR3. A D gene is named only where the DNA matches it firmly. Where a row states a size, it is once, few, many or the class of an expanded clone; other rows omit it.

cdr3_aa: CASTTQYMNTEAFF; cdr3_nt: TGTGCCAGCACTACACAGTACATGAACACTGAAGCTTTCTTT; v_call: TRBV7-8; clone_size: NA; d_call: NA; j_call: TRBJ1-1
cdr3_aa: CASSQVPGISNQPQHF; cdr3_nt: TGCGCCAGCAGCCAAGTTCCAGGGATTAGCAATCAGCCCCAGCATTTT; v_call: TRBV4-1; clone_size: once; d_call: NA; j_call: TRBJ1-5
cdr3_aa: CASGGTYNSPLHF; cdr3_nt: TGTGCCAGCGGGGGGACCTATAATTCACCCCTCCACTTT; v_call: TRBV9; clone_size: NA; d_call: NA; j_call: TRBJ1-6
cdr3_aa: CASSEQGNSPLHF; cdr3_nt: TGTGCCAGCAGTGAACAGGGGAATTCACCCCTCCACTTT; v_call: TRBV28; clone_size: NA; d_call: TRBD1; j_call: TRBJ1-6
cdr3_aa: CASSVKGIEGNTIYF; cdr3_nt: TGCGCCAGCAGTGTAAAGGGGATCGAGGGAAACACCATATATTTT; v_call: TRBV10-2; clone_size: few; d_call: NA; j_call: TRBJ1-3
cdr3_aa: CASSLLGSLYEQYF; cdr3_nt: TGCGCCAGCAGCTTGTTGGGCAGCCTCTACGAGCAGTACTTC; v_call: TRBV5-1; clone_size: NA; d_call: NA; j_call: TRBJ2-7
cdr3_aa: CASSLRTGSFYEQYF; cdr3_nt: TGTGCCAGCAGTCTTCGGACAGGGAGTTTTTACGAGCAGTACTTC; v_call: TRBV28; clone_size: NA; d_call: TRBD1; j_call: TRBJ2-7
cdr3_aa: CASSDSWGGNGYTF; cdr3_nt: TGTGCCAGCAGCGACAGTTGGGGAGGTAATGGCTACACCTTC; v_call: TRBV9; clone_size: NA; d_call: NA; j_call: TRBJ1-2
cdr3_aa: CASSSDRDEQYF; cdr3_nt: TGCGCCAGCAGCTCAGACAGGGACGAGCAGTACTTC; v_call: TRBV5-1; clone_size: NA; d_call: TRBD1; j_call: TRBJ2-7
cdr3_aa: CASSPRTSGTDTQYF; cdr3_nt: TGTGCCAGCAGCCCCAGGACTAGCGGCACAGATACGCAGTATTTT; v_call: TRBV5-4; clone_size: NA; d_call: TRBD2; j_call: TRBJ2-3
cdr3_aa: CASSPGEYGYTF; cdr3_nt: TGTGCCAGCAGCCCAGGGGAGTATGGCTACACCTTC; v_call: TRBV7-8; clone_size: NA; d_call: NA; j_call: TRBJ1-2
cdr3_aa: CASSLAGGNYNEQFF; cdr3_nt: TGCGCCAGCAGCTTGGCTGGCGGAAATTACAATGAGCAGTTCTTC; v_call: TRBV5-1; clone_size: NA; d_call: NA; j_call: TRBJ2-1
cdr3_aa: CASSQVARGEENTEAFF; cdr3_nt: TGCGCCAGCAGCCAAGTTGCCAGGGGGGAAGAGAACACTGAAGCTTTCTTT; v_call: TRBV4-3; clone_size: few; d_call: TRBD1; j_call: TRBJ1-1
cdr3_aa: CAIRPTGLNQPQHF; cdr3_nt: TGTGCCATCAGACCCACAGGGTTGAATCAGCCCCAGCATTTT; v_call: TRBV10-3; clone_size: NA; d_call: NA; j_call: TRBJ1-5
cdr3_aa: CASSFLSGYTEAFF; cdr3_nt: TGTGCCAGCAGCTTTCTCTCCGGGTACACTGAAGCTTTCTTT; v_call: TRBV5-6; clone_size: NA; d_call: NA; j_call: TRBJ1-1
cdr3_aa: CASMLGQGGNYGYTF; cdr3_nt: TGTGCCAGCATGTTAGGACAGGGCGGTAACTATGGCTACACCTTC; v_call: TRBV28; clone_size: NA; d_call: TRBD1; j_call: TRBJ1-2
cdr3_aa: CASSLAVGPPMDSPLHF; cdr3_nt: TGTGCCAGCAGCTTAGCGGTGGGGCCACCTATGGATTCACCCCTCCACTTT; v_call: TRBV7-2; clone_size: NA; d_call: NA; j_call: TRBJ1-6
cdr3_aa: CASSPTSRETEAFF; cdr3_nt: TGTGCCAGCTCACCAACGTCCCGAGAAACTGAAGCTTTCTTT; v_call: TRBV18; clone_size: NA; d_call: NA; j_call: TRBJ1-1
cdr3_aa: CSVGRGWGGTYEQYF; cdr3_nt: TGCAGCGTTGGACGCGGGTGGGGGGGAACCTACGAGCAGTACTTC; v_call: TRBV29-1; clone_size: once; d_call: TRBD2; j_call: TRBJ2-7
cdr3_aa: CASSLAGLSNNEQFF; cdr3_nt: TGTGCCAGCAGTTTGGCGGGACTCAGCAACAATGAGCAGTTCTTC; v_call: TRBV28; clone_size: NA; d_call: NA; j_call: TRBJ2-1
cdr3_aa: CASGLSRAQETQYF; cdr3_nt: TGTGCCAGCGGCTTGTCCAGGGCGCAAGAGACCCAGTACTTC; v_call: TRBV6-5; clone_size: NA; d_call: NA; j_call: TRBJ2-5
cdr3_aa: CASSVIPSDGELFF; cdr3_nt: TGTGCCAGCAGCGTTATACCTAGCGACGGGGAGCTGTTTTTT; v_call: TRBV5-6; clone_size: NA; d_call: NA; j_call: TRBJ2-2